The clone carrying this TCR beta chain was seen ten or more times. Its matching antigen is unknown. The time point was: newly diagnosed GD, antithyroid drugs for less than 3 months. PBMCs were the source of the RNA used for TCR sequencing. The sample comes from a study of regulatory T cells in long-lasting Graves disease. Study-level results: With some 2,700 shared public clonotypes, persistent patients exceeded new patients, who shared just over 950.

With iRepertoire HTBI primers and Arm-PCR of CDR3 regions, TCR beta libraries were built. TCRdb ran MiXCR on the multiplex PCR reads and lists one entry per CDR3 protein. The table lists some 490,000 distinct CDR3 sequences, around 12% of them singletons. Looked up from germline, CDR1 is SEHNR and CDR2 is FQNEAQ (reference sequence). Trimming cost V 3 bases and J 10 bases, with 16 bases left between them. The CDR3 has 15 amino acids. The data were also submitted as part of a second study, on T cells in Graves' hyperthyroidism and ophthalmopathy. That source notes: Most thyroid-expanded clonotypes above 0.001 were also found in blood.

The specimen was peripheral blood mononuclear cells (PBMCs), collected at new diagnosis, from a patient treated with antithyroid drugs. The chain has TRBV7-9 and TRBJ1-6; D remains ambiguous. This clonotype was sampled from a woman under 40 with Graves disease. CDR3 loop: CASSLGDAGGSPLHF. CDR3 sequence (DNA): TGTGCCAGCAGCTTGGGAGACGCTGGAGGATCACCCCTCCACTTT.